What follows describes a single T cell receptor (beta chain). Its cognate antigen is unknown. Only in-frame clones appear in the TCRdb table, and some are missing; sequencing was by immunoSEQ multiplex PCR. The sample has 170,000 or so clones, 90% seen once; the top ten hold approximately 1.5%. This sample was included in a study of T cell responses to AZD1222 COVID-19 vaccine. The CDR3 totals 12 residues. Trimming removed 4 bases from V and 10 bases from J, with 10 bases in between. The germline V gene encodes CDR1 KGHDR and CDR2 SFDVKD. Study conclusions and caveats: The sample set comprised mostly white British donors with more females, and clonal diversity was possibly underestimated.

Material: peripheral blood, obtained on day 0 of AZD1222 vaccination. The V and J genes are TRBV24-1 and TRBJ2-1, with D unresolved. This receptor was identified in an adult in good health. Here the CDR3 DNA reads TGTGCCACCAGTGAGCCCGGTAGGGAGCAGTTCTTC. The encoded protein is CATSEPGREQFF.